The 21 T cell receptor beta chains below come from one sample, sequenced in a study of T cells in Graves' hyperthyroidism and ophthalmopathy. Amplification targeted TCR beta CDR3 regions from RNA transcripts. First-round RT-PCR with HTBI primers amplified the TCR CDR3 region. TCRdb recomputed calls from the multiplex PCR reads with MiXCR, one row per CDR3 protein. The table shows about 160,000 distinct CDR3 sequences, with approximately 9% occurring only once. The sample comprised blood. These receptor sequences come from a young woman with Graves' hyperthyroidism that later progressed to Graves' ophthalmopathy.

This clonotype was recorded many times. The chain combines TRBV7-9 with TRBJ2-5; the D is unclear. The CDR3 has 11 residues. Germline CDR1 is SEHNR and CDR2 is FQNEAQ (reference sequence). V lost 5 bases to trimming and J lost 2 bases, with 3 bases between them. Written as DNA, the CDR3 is TGTGCCAGCAGCGTACAAGAGACCCAGTACTTC. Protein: CASSVQETQYF.

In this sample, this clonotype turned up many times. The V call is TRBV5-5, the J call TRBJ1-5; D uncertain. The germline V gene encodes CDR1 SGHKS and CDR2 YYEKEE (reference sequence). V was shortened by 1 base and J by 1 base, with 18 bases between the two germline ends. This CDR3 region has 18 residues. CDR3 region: CASSLSFWEGSSNQPQHF. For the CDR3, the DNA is TGTGCCAGCAGCTTGTCTTTTTGGGAGGGTTCGAGCAATCAGCCCCAGCATTTT.

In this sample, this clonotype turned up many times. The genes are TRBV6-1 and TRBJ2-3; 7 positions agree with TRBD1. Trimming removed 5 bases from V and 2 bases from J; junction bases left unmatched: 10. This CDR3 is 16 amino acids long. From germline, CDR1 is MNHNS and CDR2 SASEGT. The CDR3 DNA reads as TGTGCCAGCAGTTTAGGGACAGTTACATTCACAGATACGCAGTATTTT. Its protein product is CASSLGTVTFTDTQYF.

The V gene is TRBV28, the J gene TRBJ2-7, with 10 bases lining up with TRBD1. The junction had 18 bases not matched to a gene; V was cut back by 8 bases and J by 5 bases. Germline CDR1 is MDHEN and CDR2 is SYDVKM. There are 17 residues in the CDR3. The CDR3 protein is CASAFIIFDGQGDEQYF. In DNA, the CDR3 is TGTGCCAGCGCATTTATAATCTTTGACGGACAGGGGGACGAGCAGTACTTC.

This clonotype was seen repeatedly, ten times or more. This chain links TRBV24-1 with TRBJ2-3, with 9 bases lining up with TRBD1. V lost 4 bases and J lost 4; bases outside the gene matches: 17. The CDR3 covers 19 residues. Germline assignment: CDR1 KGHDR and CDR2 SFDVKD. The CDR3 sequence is CATSDWTGEKAALADTQYF. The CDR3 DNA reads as TGTGCCACCAGTGACTGGACAGGGGAGAAAGCGGCCCTCGCAGATACGCAGTATTTT.

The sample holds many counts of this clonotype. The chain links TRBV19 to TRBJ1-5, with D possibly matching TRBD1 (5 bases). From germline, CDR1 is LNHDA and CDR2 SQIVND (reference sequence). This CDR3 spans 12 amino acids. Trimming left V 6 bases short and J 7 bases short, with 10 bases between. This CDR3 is CASSIGGQPQHF. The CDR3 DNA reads TGTGCCAGTAGCATCGGGGGGCAGCCCCAGCATTTT.

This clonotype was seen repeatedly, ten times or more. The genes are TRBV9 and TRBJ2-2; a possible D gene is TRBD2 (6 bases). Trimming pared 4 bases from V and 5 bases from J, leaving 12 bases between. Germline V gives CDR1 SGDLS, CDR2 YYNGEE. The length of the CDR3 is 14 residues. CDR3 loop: CASSIGTSTGELFF. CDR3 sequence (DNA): TGTGCCAGCAGCATCGGGACTTCTACCGGGGAGCTGTTTTTT.

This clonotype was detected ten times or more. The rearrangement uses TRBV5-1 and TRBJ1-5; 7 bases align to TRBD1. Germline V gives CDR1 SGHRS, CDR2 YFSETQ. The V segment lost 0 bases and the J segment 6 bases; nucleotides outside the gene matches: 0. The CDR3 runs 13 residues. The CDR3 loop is CASSLAGGQPQHF. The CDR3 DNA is TGCGCCAGCAGCTTGGCAGGGGGTCAGCCCCAGCATTTT.

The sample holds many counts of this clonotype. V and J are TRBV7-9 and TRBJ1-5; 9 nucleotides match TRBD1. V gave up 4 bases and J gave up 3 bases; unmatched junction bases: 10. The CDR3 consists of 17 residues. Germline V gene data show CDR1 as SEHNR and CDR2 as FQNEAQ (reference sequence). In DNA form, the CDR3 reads TGTGCCAGCAGCTCATACCTTGGGACAGGGCACAATCAGCCCCAGCATTTT. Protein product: CASSSYLGTGHNQPQHF.

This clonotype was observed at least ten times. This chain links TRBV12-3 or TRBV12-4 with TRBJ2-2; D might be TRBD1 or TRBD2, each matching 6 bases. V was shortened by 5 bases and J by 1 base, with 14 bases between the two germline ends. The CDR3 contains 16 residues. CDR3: CASSAAGQLNTGELFF. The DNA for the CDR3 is TGTGCCAGCAGTGCTGCGGGACAACTGAACACCGGGGAGCTGTTTTTT.

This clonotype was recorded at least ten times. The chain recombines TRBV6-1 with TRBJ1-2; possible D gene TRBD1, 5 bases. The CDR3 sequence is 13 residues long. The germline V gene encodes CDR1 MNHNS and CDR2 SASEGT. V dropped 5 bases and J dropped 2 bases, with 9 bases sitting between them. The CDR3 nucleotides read TGTGCCAGCAGTCCTCGGGGGAACTATGGCTACACCTTC. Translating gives CASSPRGNYGYTF.

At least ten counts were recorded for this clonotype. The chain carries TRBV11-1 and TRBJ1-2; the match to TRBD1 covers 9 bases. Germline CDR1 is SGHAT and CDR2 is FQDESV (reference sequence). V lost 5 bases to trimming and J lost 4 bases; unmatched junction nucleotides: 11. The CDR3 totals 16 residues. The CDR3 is CASSPDPGQGIYGYTF. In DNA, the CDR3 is TGTGCCAGCAGCCCGGACCCGGGACAGGGAATCTATGGCTACACCTTC. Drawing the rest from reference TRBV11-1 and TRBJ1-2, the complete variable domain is EAEVAQSPRYKITEKSQAVAFWCDPISGHATLYWYRQILGQGPELLVQFQDESVVDDSQLPKDRFSAERLKGVDSTLKIQPAELGDSAMYLCASSPDPGQGIYGYTFGSGTRLTVV.

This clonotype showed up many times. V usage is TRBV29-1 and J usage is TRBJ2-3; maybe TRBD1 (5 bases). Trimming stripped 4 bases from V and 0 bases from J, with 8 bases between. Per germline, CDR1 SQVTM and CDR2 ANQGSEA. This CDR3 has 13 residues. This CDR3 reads CSVGQKSTDTQYF. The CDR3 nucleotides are TGCAGCGTTGGACAGAAAAGCACAGATACGCAGTATTTT.

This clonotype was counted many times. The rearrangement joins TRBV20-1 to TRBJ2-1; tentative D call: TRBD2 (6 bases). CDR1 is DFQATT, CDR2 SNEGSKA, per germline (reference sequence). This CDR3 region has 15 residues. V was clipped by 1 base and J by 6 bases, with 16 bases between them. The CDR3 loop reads CSARVFGGTGNEQFF. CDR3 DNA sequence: TGCAGTGCTAGAGTTTTTGGCGGGACCGGCAATGAGCAGTTCTTC.

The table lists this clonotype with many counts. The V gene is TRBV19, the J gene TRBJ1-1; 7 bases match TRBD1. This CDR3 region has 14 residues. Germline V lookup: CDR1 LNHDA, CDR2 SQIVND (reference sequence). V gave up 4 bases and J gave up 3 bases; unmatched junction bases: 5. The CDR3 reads CASSKDRTYTEAFF. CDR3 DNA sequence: TGTGCCAGTAGTAAGGACAGGACCTACACTGAAGCTTTCTTT.

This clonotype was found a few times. In nucleotides, the CDR3 is TGCGCCAGCAGCACTGGCGGCCGGGGCGAGACCCAGTACTTC. This encodes CASSTGGRGETQYF. The chain recombines TRBV5-1 with TRBJ2-5, with D perhaps given as TRBD1 or TRBD2 (5 bases each). CDR3 length: 14 residues. Deletions cut 4 bases from V and 5 bases from J, with 15 bases between. Germline V gene lookup returns CDR1 SGHRS and CDR2 YFSETQ.

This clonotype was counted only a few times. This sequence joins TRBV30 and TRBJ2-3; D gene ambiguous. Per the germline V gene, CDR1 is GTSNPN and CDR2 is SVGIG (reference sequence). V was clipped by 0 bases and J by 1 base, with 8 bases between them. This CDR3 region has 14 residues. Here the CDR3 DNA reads TGTGCCTGGAGTGTCGGGTCCGGCACAGATACGCAGTATTTT. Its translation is CAWSVGSGTDTQYF.

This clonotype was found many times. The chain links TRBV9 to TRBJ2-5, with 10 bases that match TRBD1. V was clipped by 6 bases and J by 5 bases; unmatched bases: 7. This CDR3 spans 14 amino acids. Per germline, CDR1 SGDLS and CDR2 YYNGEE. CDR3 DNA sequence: TGTGCCAGCACCAGGACAGGGGGTGTGGAGACCCAGTACTTC. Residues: CASTRTGGVETQYF.

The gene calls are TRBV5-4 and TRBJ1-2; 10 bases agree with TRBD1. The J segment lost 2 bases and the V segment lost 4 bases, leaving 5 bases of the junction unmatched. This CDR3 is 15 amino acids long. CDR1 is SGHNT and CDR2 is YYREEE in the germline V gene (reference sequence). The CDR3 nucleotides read TGTGCCAGCAGCGGGGGGGGACAGGGGAACTATGGCTACACCTTC. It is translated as CASSGGGQGNYGYTF.

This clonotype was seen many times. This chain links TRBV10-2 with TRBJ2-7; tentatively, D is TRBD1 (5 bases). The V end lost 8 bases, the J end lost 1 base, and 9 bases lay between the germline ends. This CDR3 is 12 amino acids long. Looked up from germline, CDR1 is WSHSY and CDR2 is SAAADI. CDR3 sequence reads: CASGDRSYEQYF. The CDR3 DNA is TGCGCCAGCGGAGACAGATCCTACGAGCAGTACTTC.

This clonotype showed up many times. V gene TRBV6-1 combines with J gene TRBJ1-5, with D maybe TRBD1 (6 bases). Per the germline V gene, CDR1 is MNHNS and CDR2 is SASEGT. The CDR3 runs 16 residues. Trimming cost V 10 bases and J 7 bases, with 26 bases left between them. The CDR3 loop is CATWGLPTGNRQPQHF. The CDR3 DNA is TGTGCCACATGGGGGCTACCTACAGGGAATCGCCAGCCCCAGCATTTT.